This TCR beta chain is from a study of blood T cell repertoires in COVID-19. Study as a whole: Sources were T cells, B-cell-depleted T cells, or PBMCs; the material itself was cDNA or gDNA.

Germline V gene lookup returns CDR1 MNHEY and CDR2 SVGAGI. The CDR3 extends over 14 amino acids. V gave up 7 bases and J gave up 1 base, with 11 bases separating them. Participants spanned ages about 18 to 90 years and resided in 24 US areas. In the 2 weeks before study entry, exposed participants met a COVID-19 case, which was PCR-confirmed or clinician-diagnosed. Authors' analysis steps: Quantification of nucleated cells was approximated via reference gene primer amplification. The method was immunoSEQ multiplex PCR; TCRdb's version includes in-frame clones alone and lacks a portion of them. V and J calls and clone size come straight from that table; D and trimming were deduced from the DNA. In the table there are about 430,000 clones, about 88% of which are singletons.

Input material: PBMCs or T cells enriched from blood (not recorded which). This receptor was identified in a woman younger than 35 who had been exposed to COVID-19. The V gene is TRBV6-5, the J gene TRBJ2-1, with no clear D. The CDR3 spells CASIFSFSYNEQFF. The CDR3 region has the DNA TGTGCCAGCATTTTCAGTTTTTCCTACAATGAGCAGTTCTTC.